This TCR beta chain was sequenced for a study of blood T cell repertoires in COVID-19. Across the whole study: The United States, Italy and Spain supplied acute and convalescent COVID-19 samples. T cells, B-cell-depleted T cells, or PBMCs provided the cDNA or gDNA that served as material.

The repertoire was sequenced with immunoSEQ multiplex PCR; TCRdb's copy has only in-frame clones and lacks some. Found here are some 80,000 clones, around 79% of them singletons; the top ten hold around 15%. The table lists this clone with a count of one. The germline V gene encodes CDR1 MNHEY and CDR2 SMNVEV (reference sequence). V was pared by 5 bases and J by 2 bases, with 14 bases of the junction left unmatched. This CDR3 has 17 residues. Sequenced input: peripheral blood. This chain links TRBV27 with TRBJ2-5; TRBD1 matches 7 bases. The sequence derives from a human donor in a cohort sampled during active COVID-19. This CDR3 is CASSPLPGQAEQETQYF. In nucleotides, the CDR3 is TGTGCCAGCAGTCCCCTCCCCGGACAGGCGGAACAAGAGACCCAGTACTTC.